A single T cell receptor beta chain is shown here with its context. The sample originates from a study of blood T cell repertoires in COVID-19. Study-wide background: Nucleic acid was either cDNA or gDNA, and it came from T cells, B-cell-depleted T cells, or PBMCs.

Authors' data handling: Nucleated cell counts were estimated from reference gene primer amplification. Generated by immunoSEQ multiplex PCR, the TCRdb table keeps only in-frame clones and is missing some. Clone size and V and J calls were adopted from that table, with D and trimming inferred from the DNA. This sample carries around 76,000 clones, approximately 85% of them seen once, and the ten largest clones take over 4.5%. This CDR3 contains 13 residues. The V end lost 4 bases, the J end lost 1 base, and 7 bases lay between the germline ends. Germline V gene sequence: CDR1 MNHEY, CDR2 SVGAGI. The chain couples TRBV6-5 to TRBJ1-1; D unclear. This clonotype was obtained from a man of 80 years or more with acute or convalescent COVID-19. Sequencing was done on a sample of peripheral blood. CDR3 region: CASSFGENTEAFF. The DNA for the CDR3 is TGTGCCAGCAGTTTCGGGGAGAACACTGAAGCTTTCTTT.